This TCR beta chain comes out of a study of T cell responses to AZD1222 COVID-19 vaccine. Of note for this clone: Its antigen is unidentified.

Study outcomes and limitations: The span of vaccine-associated CD4 TCRs extended across spike, with dominance at 160-218 and 743-854. Donor demographics were predominantly white British with a female majority; clonal diversity may be underestimated. Reportedly, nearly half the spike-specific TCRs target unmutated variant regions. Spike-specific TCR breadth and depth rose after two AZD1222 doses.

Libraries were prepared by immunoSEQ multiplex PCR; TCRdb keeps only in-frame clonotypes and omits some of them. The sample records over 90,000 clones, 75% to 90% being singletons. CDR3 size: 13 residues. Germline CDR1 and CDR2: MNHEY and SMNVEV (reference sequence). Unmatched junction bases numbered 8, after V lost 6 bases and J lost 6 bases. The TCR was taken from an adult in good health. This material consisted of peripheral blood, taken on day 0 of AZD1222 vaccination. The rearrangement links TRBV27 to TRBJ2-7; 7 bases are a match to TRBD1. The CDR3 DNA reads as TGTGCCAGCAGGGCTGCAGGGGGTGGCGAGCAGTACTTC. It codes for CASRAAGGGEQYF.